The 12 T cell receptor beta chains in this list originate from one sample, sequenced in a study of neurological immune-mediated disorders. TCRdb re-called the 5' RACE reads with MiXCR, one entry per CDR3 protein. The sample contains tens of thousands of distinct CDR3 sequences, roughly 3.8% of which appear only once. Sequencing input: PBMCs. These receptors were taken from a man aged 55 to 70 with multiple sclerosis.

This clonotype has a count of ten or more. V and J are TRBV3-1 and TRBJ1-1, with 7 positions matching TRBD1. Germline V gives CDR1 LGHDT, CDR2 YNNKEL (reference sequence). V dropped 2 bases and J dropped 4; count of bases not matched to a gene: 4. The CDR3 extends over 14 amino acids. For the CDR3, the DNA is TGTGCCAGCAGCCAACGACAGGGTGGCACTGAAGCTTTCTTT. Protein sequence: CASSQRQGGTEAFF.

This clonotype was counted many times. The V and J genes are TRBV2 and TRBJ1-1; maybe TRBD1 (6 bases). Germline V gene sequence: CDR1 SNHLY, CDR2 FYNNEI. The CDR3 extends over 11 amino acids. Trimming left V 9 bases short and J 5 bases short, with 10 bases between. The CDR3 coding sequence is TGTGCCAGTGTACAGGGAACTGAAGCTTTCTTT. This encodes CASVQGTEAFF.

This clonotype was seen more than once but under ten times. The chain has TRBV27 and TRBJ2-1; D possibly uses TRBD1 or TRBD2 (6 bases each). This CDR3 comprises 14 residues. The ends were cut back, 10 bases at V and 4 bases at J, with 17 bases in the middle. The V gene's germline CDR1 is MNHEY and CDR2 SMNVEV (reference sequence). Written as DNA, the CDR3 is TGTGCCACCTCGTGGGGGGCGGGTTACAATGAGCAGTTCTTC. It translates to CATSWGAGYNEQFF.

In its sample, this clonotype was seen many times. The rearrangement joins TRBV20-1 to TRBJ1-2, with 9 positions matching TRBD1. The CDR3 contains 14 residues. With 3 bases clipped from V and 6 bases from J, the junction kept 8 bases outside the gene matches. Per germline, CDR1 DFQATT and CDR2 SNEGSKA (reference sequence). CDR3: CSASLLGQGNGYTF. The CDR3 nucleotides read TGCAGTGCTAGCCTACTCGGACAGGGGAATGGCTACACCTTC.

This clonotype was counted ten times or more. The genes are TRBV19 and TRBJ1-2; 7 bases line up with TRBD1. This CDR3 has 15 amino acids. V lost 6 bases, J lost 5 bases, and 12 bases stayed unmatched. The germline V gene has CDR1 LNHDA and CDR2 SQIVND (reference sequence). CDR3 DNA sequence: TGTGCCAGTAGGAGGAGGGACAGTCGGGCTTATGGCTACACCTTC. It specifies CASRRRDSRAYGYTF.

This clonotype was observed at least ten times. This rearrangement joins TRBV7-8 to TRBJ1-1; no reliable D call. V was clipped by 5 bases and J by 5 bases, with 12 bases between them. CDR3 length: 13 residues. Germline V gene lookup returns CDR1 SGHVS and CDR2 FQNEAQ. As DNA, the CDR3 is TGTGCCAGCAGCCTTGGTGGGGAGACTGAAGCTTTCTTT. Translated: CASSLGGETEAFF.

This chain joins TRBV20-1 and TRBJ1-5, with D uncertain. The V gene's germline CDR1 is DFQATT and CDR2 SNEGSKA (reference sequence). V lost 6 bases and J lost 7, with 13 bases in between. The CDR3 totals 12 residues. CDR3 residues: CSARTQLQPQHF. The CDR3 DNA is TGCAGTGCCCGAACTCAGCTCCAGCCCCAGCATTTT.

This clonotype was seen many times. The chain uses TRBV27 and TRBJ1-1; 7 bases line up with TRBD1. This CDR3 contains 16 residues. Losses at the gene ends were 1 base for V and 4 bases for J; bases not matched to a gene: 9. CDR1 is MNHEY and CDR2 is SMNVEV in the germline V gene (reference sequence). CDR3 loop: CASSLFPSRGSTEAFF. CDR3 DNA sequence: TGTGCCAGCAGTTTATTCCCCTCCAGGGGGTCCACTGAAGCTTTCTTT.

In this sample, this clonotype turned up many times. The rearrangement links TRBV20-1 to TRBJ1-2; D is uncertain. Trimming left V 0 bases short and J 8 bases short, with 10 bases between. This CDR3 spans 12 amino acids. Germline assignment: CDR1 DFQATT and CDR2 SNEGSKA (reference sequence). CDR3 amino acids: CSARDGVLGYTF. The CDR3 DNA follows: TGCAGTGCTAGAGATGGGGTCCTGGGCTACACCTTC.

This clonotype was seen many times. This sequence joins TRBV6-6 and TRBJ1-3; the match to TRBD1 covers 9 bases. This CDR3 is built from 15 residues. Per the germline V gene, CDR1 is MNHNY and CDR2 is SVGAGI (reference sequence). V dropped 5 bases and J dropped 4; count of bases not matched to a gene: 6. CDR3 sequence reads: CASSLQTGGGNTIYF. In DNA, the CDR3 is TGTGCCAGCAGTCTCCAGACAGGGGGAGGAAACACCATATATTTT.

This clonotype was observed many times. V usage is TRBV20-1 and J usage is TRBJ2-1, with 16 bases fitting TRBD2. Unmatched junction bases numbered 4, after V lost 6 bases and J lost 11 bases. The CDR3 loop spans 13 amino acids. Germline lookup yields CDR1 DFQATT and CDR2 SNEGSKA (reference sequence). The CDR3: CSAGGLAGGKQFF. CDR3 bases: TGCAGTGCCGGGGGACTAGCGGGGGGGAAGCAGTTCTTC.

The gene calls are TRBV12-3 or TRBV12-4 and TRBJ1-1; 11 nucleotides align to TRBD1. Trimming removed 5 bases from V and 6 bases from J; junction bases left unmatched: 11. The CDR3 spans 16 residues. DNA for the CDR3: TGTGCCAGCAGTAAGGGGGCCGGGACAGGGGGTCCTGAAGCTTTCTTT. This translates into CASSKGAGTGGPEAFF.